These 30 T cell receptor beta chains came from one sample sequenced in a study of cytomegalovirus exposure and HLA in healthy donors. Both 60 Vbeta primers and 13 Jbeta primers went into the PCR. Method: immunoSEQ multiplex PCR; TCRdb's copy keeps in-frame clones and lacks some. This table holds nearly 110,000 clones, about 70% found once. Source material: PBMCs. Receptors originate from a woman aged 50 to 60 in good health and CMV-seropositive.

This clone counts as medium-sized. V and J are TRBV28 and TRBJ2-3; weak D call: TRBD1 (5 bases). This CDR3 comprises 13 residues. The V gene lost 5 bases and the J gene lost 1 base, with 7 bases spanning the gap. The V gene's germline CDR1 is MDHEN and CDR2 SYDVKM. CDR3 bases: TGTGCCAGCAGTAAAGGGGGCACAGATACGCAGTATTTT. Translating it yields CASSKGGTDTQYF.

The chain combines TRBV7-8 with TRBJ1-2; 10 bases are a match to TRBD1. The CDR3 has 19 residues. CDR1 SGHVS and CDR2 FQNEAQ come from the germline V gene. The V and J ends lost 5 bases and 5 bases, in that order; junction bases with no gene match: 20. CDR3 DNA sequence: TGTGCCAGCAGCCCCCGACTCCTCCCCCGACAGGGGGCTCAGTATGGCTACACCTTC. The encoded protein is CASSPRLLPRQGAQYGYTF.

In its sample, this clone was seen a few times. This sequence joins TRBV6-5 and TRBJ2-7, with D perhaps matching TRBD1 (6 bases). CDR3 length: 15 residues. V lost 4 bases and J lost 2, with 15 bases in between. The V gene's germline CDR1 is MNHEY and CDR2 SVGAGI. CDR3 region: CASSSFDRTTYEQYF. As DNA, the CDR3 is TGTGCCAGCAGTTCCTTTGACAGGACCACCTACGAGCAGTACTTC.

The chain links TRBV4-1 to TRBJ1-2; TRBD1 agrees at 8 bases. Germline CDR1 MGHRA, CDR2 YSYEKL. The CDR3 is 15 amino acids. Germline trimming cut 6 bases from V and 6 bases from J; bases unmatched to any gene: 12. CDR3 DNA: TGCGCCAGCAGAGTCCCGGGACAGGCGGTTAATGGCTACACCTTC. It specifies CASRVPGQAVNGYTF.

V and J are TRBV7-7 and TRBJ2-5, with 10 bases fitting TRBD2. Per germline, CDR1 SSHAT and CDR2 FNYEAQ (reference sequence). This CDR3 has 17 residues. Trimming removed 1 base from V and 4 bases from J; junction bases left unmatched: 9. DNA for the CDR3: TGTGCCAGCAGCTTAGGAGGTCTTTTAGCGGGGGGAGAGACCCAGTACTTC. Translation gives CASSLGGLLAGGETQYF.

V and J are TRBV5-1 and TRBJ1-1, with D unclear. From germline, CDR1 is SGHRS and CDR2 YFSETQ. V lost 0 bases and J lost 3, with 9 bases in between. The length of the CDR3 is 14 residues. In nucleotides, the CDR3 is TGCGCCAGCAGCTTGGTTCTCTCGGACACTGAAGCTTTCTTT. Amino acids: CASSLVLSDTEAFF.

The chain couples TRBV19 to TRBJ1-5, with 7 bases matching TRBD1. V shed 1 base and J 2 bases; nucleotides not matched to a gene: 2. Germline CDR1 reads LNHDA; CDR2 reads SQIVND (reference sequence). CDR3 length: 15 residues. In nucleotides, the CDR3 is TGTGCCAGTAGTATAGCGGGACAGCGCAATCAGCCCCAGCATTTT. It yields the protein CASSIAGQRNQPQHF.

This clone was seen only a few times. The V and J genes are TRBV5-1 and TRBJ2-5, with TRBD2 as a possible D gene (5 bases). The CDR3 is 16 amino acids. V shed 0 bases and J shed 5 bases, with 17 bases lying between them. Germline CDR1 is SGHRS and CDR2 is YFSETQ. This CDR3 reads CASSLAGLSGLETQYF. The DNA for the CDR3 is TGCGCCAGCAGCTTGGCCGGGTTGAGCGGTCTGGAGACCCAGTACTTC.

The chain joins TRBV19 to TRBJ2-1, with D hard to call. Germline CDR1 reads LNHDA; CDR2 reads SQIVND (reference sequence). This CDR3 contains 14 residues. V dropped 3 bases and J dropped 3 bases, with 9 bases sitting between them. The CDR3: CASSISSGYNEQFF. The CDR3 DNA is TGTGCCAGTAGTATCTCCAGTGGCTACAATGAGCAGTTCTTC. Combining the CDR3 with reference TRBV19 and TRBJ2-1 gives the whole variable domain DGGITQSPKYLFRKEGQNVTLSCEQNLNHDAMYWYRQDPGQGLRLIYYSQIVNDFQKGDIAEGYSVSREKKESFPLTVTSAQKNPTAFYLCASSISSGYNEQFFGPGTRLTVL.

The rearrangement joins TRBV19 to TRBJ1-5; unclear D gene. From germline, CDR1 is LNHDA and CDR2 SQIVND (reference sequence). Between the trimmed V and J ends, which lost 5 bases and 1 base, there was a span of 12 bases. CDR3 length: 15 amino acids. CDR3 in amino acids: CASSRGQTSNQPQHF. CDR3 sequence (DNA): TGTGCCAGTAGTCGCGGCCAGACGAGCAATCAGCCCCAGCATTTT. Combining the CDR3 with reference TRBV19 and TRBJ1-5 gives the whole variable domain DGGITQSPKYLFRKEGQNVTLSCEQNLNHDAMYWYRQDPGQGLRLIYYSQIVNDFQKGDIAEGYSVSREKKESFPLTVTSAQKNPTAFYLCASSRGQTSNQPQHFGDGTRLSIL.

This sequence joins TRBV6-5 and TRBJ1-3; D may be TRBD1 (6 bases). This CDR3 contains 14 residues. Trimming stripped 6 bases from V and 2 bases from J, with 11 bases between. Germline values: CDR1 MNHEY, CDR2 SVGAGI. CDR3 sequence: CASSRTGPGNTIYF. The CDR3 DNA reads TGTGCCAGCAGCCGAACAGGGCCTGGAAACACCATATATTTT.

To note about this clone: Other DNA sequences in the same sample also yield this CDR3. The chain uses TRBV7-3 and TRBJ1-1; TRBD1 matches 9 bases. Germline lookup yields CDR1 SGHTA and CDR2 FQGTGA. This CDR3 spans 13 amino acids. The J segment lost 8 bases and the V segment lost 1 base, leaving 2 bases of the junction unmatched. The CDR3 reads CASSLRGQGEAFF. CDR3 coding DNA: TGTGCCAGCAGCTTAAGGGGACAGGGCGAAGCTTTCTTT.

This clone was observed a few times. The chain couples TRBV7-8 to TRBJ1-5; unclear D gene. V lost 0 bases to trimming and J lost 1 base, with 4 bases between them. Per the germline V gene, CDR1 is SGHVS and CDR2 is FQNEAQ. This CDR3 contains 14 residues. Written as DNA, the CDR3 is TGTGCCAGCAGCTTAGCGGGCAGCAATCAGCCCCAGCATTTT. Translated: CASSLAGSNQPQHF.

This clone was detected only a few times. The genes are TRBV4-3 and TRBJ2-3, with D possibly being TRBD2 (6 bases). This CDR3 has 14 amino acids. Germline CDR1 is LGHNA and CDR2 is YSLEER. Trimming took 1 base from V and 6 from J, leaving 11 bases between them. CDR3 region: CASSQVGTGDTQYF. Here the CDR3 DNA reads TGCGCCAGCAGCCAAGTTGGGACTGGGGATACGCAGTATTTT.

CDR3 coding DNA: TGTGCCAGTAGGATCAGGGGGCTGGGTGAAAAACTGTTTTTT. This encodes CASRIRGLGEKLFF. This chain links TRBV19 with TRBJ1-4; TRBD1 aligns across 8 bases. This CDR3 is built from 14 residues. CDR1 LNHDA and CDR2 SQIVND come from the germline V gene (reference sequence). V lost 6 bases and J lost 7; bases outside the gene matches: 7.

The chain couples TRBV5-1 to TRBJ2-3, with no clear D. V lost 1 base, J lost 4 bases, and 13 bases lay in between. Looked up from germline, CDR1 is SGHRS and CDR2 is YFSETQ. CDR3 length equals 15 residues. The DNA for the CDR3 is TGCGCCAGCAGCTTGATACCGACAAGCCCAGATACGCAGTATTTT. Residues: CASSLIPTSPDTQYF.

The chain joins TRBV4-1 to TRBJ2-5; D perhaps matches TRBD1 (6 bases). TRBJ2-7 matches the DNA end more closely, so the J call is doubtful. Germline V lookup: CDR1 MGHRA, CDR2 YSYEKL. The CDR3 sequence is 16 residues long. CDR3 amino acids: CASSQETSGAIHEQYF. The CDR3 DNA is TGCGCCAGCAGCCAAGAAACCTCAGGGGCAATCCACGAGCAGTACTTC.

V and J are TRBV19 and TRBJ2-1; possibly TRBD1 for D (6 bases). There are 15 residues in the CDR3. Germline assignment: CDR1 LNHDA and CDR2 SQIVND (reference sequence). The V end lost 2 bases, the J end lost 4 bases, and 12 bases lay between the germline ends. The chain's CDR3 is CASSIPRGPYNEQFF. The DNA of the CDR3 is TGTGCCAGTAGTATACCCAGGGGACCATACAATGAGCAGTTCTTC. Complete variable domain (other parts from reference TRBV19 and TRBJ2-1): DGGITQSPKYLFRKEGQNVTLSCEQNLNHDAMYWYRQDPGQGLRLIYYSQIVNDFQKGDIAEGYSVSREKKESFPLTVTSAQKNPTAFYLCASSIPRGPYNEQFFGPGTRLTVL.

CDR3 sequence: CASSLRDRGSNTIYF. CDR3 DNA sequence: TGCGCCAGCAGCCTCCGGGACAGGGGATCTAACACCATATATTTT. The rearrangement joins TRBV5-1 to TRBJ1-3; 10 bases line up with TRBD1. Germline CDR1 and CDR2: SGHRS and YFSETQ. The CDR3 runs to 15 residues. The trim removed 4 bases at V and 7 bases at J, leaving 8 bases unmatched.

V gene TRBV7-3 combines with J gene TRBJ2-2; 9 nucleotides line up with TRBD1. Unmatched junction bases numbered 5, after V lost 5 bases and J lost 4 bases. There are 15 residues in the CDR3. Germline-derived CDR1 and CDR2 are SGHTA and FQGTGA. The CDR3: CASSPGQGATGELFF. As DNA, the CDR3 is TGTGCCAGCAGCCCGGGACAGGGTGCCACCGGGGAGCTGTTTTTT.

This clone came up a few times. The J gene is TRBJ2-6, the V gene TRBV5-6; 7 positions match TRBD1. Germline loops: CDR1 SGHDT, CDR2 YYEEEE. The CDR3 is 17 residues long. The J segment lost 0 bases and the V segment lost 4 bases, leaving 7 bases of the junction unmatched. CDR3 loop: CASSPGTVLSGANVLTF. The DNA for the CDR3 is TGTGCCAGCAGCCCCGGGACAGTGCTCTCTGGGGCCAACGTCCTGACTTTC.

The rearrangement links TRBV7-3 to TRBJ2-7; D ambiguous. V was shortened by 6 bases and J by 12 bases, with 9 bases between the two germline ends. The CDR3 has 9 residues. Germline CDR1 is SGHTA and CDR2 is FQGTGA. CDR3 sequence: CASSPVGYF. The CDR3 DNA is TGTGCCAGCAGTCCTGTCGGGTACTTC.

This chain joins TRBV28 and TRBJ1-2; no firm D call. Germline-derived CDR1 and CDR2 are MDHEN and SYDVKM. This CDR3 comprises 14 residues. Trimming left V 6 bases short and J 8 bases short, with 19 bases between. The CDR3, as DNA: TGTGCCAGCAGCCAACCGGCCGTCAGCGGGGGCTACACCTTC. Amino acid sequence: CASSQPAVSGGYTF.

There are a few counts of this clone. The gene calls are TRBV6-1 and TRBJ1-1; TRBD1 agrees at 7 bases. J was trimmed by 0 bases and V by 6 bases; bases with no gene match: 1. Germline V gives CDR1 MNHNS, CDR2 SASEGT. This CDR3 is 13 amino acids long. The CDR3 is CASRDRLNTEAFF. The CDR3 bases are TGTGCCAGCAGGGACAGGTTGAACACTGAAGCTTTCTTT.

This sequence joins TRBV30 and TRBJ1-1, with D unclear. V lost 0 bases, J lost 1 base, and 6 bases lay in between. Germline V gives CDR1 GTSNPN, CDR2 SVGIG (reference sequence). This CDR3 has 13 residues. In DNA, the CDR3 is TGTGCCTGGAGTGTAAGCTCGAACACTGAAGCTTTCTTT. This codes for CAWSVSSNTEAFF. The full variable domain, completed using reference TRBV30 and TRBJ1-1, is SQTIHQWPATLVQPVGSPLSLECTVEGTSNPNLYWYRQAAGRGLQLLFYSVGIGQISSEVPQNLSASRPQDRQFILSSKKLLLSDSGFYLCAWSVSSNTEAFFGQGTRLTVV.

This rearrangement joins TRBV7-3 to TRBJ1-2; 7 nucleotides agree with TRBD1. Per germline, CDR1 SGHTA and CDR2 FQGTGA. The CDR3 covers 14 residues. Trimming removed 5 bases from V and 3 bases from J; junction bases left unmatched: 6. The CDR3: CASSPGTEHYGYTF. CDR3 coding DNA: TGTGCCAGCAGCCCAGGGACAGAGCACTATGGCTACACCTTC.

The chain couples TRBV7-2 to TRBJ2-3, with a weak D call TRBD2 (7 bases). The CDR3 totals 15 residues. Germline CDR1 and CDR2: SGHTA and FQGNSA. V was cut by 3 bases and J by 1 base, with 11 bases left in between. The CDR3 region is CASSLWGGGTDTQYF. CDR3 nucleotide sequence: TGTGCCAGCAGCTTGTGGGGGGGCGGCACAGATACGCAGTATTTT.

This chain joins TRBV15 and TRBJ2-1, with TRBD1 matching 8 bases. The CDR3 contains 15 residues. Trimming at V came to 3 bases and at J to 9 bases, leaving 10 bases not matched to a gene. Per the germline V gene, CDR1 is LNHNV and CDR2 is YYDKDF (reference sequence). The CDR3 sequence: CATSSRQGAAFEQFF. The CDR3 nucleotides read TGTGCCACCAGCAGCAGGCAGGGGGCGGCTTTTGAGCAGTTCTTC.

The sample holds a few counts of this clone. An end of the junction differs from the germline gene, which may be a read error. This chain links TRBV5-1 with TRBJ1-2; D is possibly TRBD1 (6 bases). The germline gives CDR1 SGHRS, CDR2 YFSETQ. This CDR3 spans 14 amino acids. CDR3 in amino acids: CASSGGQVNYGYTF. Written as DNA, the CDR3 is TGTGCCAGCAGCGGGGGCCAGGTCAACTATGGCTACACCTTC.

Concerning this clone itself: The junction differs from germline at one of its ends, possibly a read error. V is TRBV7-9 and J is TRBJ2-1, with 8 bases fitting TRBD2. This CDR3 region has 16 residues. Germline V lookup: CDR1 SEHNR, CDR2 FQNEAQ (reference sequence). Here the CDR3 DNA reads TGTTCCAGCAGCCCTCGGGAGGGTTCGGAGTACAATGAGCAGTTCTTC. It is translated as CSSSPREGSEYNEQFF.